The sequence of this TCR beta chain was determined in a study of T cells in Graves' hyperthyroidism and ophthalmopathy. Amplification of TCR beta CDR3 regions used RNA as the template. In the first-round RT-PCR of the TCR CDR3, the HTBI primer set was used. TCRdb fed the multiplex PCR reads into MiXCR, producing one record per CDR3 protein. Among approximately 610,000 distinct CDR3 sequences listed, around 17% were seen once. From germline, CDR1 is SGHRS and CDR2 YFSETQ. The CDR3 contains 13 residues. Losses at the gene ends were 3 bases for V and 6 bases for J; bases not matched to a gene: 4. The receptor's source is a woman aged 18 to 35 with Graves' hyperthyroidism. The chain uses TRBV5-1 and TRBJ2-3, with 7 bases fitting TRBD2. Sequencing was performed on blood. The CDR3 DNA reads as TGCGCCAGCAGCTCCCGGCGGGGGGATACGCAGTATTTT. It is translated as CASSSRRGDTQYF.